The T cell receptor beta chain under discussion was sequenced for a study of blood T cell repertoires in COVID-19. The repertoire was sequenced with immunoSEQ multiplex PCR; TCRdb's copy has only in-frame clones and lacks some. The table records 330,000 or so clones, around nine tenths of them present only once. CDR1 and CDR2 from the germline V gene are SGHRS and YFSETQ. Between the trimmed V and J ends, which lost 2 bases and 0 bases, there was a span of 11 bases. This CDR3 comprises 16 residues. This clonotype originated in a woman in her twenties or thirties who had been exposed to COVID-19. The chain combines TRBV5-1 with TRBJ2-2; tentative D call: TRBD1 (5 bases). The sequencing sample was made of PBMCs or T cells enriched from blood (not recorded which). The CDR3 loop is CASSFVEGANTGELFF. The DNA for the CDR3 is TGCGCCAGCAGCTTTGTCGAAGGGGCGAACACCGGGGAGCTGTTTTTT.